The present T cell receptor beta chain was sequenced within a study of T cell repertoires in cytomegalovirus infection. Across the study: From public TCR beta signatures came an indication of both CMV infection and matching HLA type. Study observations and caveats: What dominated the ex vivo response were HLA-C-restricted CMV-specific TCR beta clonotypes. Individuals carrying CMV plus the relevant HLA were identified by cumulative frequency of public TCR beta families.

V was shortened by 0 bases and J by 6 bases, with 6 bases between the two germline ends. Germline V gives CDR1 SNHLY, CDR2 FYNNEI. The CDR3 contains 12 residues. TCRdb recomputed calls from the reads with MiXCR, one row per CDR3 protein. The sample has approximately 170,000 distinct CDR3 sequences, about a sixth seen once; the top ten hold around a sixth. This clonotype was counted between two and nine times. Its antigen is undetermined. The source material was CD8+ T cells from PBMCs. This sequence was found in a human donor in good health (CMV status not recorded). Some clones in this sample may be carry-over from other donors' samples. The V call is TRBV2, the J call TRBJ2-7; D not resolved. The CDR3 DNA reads TGTGCCAGCAGTGAAGCGGGCCGCGAGCAGTACTTC. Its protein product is CASSEAGREQYF.